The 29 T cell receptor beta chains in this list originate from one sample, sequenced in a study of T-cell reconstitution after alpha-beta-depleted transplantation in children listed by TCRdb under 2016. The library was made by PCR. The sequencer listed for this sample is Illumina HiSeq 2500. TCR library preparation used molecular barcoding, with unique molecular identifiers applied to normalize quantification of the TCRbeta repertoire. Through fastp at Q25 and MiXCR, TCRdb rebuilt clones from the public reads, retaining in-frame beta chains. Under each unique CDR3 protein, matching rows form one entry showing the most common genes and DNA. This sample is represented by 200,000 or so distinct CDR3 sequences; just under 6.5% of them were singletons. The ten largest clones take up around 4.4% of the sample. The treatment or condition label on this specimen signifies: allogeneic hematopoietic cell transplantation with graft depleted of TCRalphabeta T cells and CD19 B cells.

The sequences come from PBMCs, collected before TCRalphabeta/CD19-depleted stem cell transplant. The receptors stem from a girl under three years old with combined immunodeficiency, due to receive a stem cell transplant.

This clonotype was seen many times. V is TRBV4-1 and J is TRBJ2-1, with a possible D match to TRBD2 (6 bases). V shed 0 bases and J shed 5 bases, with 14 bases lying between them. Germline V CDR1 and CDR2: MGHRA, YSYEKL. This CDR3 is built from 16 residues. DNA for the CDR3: TGCGCCAGCAGCCAAGATCAGCGACTAGTGAACAATGAGCAGTTCTTC. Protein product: CASSQDQRLVNNEQFF.

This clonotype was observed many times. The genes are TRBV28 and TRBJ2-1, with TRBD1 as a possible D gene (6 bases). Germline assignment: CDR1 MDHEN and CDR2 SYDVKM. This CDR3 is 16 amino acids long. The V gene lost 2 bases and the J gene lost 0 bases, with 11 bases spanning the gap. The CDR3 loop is CASSLVGGSSYNEQFF. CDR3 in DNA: TGTGCCAGCAGTTTAGTAGGGGGAAGCTCCTACAATGAGCAGTTCTTC.

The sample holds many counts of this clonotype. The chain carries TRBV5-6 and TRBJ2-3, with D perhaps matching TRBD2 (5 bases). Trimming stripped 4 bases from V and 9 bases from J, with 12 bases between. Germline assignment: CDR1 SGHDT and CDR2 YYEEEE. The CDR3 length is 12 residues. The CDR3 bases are TGTGCCAGCAGCAAGGAGGACCTAACGCAGTATTTT. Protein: CASSKEDLTQYF.

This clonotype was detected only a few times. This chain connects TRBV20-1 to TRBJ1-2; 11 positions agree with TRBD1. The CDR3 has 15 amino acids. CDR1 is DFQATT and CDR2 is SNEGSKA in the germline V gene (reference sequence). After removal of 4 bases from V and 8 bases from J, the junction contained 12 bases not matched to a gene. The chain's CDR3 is CSANPRTGGAWGYTF. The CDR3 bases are TGCAGTGCTAATCCTCGGACAGGGGGCGCATGGGGCTACACCTTC.

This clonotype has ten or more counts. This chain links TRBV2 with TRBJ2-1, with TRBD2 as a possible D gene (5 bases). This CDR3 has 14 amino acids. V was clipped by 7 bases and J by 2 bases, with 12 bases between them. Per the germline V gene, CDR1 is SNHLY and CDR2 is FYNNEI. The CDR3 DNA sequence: TGTGCCAGCAAGGAGGTCCCTACCTACAATGAGCAGTTCTTC. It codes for CASKEVPTYNEQFF.

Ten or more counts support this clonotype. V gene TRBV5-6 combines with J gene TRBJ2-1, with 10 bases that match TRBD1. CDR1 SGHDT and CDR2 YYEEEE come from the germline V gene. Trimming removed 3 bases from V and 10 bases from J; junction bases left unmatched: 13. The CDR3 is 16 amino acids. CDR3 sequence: CASSYRIPGQGNEQFF. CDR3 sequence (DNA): TGTGCCAGCAGCTACAGAATCCCGGGACAGGGGAACGAGCAGTTCTTC.

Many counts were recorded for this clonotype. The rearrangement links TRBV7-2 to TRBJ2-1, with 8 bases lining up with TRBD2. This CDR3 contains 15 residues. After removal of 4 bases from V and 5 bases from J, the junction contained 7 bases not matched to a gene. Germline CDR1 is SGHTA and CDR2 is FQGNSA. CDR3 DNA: TGTGCCAGCAGCTCCGGACTAGCACTCAACAATGAGCAGTTCTTC. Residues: CASSSGLALNNEQFF.

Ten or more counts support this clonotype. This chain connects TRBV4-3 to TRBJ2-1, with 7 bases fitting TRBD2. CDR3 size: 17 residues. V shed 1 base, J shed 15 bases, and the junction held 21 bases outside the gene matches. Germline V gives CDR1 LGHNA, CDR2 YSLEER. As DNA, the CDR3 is TGCGCCAGCAGCCAAGGACGTGTCGGGACTACCGGTTTTGATCTGTTCTTC. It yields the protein CASSQGRVGTTGFDLFF.

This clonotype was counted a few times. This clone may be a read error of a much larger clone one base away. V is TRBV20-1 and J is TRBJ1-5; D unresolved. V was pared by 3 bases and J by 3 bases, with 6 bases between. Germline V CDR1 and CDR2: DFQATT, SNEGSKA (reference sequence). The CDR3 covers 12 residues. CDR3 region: CSARESNQPQHF. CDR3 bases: TGCAGTGCTAGGGAGTCCAATCAGCCCCAGCATTTT.

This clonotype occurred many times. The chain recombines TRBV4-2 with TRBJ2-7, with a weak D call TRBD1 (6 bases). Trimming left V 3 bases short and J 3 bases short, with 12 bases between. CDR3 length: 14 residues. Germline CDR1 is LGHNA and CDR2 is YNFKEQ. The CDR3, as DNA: TGTGCCAGCAGCCAGATACAGGGTTTCTACGAGCAGTACTTC. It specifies CASSQIQGFYEQYF.

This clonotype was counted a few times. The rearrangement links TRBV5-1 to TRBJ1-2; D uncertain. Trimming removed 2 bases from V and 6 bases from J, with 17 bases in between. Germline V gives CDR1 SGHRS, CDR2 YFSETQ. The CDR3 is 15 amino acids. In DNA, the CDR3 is TGCGCCAGCAGCTTCGGACGGGAAAATAGGGATGGCTACACCTTC. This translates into CASSFGRENRDGYTF.

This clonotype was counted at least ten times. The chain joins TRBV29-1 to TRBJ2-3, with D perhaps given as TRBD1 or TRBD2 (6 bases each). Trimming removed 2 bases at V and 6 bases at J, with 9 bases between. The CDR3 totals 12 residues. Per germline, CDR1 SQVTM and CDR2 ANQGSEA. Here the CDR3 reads CSVETGRDTQYF. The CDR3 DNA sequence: TGCAGCGTTGAAACAGGGAGGGATACGCAGTATTTT.

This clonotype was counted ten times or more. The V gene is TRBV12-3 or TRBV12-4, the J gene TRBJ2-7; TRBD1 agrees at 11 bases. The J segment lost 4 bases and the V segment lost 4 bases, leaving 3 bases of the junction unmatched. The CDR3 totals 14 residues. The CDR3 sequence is CASSWTGGGYEQYF. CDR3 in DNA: TGTGCCAGCAGTTGGACAGGGGGCGGATACGAGCAGTACTTC.

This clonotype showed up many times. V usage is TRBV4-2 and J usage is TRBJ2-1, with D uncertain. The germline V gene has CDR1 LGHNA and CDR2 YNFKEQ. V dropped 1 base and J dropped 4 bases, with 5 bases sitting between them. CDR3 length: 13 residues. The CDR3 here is CASSQGQYNEQFF. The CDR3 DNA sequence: TGTGCCAGCAGCCAAGGACAATACAATGAGCAGTTCTTC.

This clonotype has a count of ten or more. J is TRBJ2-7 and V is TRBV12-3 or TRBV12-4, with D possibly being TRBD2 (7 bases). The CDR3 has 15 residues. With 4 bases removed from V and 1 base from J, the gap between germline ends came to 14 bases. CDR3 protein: CASSSLAGASYEQYF. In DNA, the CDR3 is TGTGCCAGCAGTTCCCTTGCGGGGGCGTCCTACGAGCAGTACTTC.

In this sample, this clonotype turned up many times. The CDR3 region has the DNA TGTGCCAGCAGCTTATCTAGCCTACTCTCCTACAATGAGCAGTTCTTC. Its translation: CASSLSSLLSYNEQFF. V usage is TRBV7-2 and J usage is TRBJ2-1, with D maybe TRBD2 (5 bases). The CDR3 has 16 amino acids. Per the germline V gene, CDR1 is SGHTA and CDR2 is FQGNSA. Trimming removed 2 bases from V and 0 bases from J, with 11 bases in between. Supplemented by reference TRBV7-2 and TRBJ2-1, the full variable domain reads GAGVSQSPSNKVTEKGKDVELRCDPISGHTALYWYRQSLGQGLEFLIYFQGNSAPDKSGLPSDRFSAERTGGSVSTLTIQRTQQEDSAVYLCASSLSSLLSYNEQFFGPGTRLTVL.

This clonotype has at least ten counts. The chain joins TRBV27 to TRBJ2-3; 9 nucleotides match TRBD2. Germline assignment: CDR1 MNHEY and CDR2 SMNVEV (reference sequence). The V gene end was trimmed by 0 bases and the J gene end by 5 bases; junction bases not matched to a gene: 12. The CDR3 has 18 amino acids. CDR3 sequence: CASSLSQLSLAGGDTQYF. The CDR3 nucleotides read TGTGCCAGCAGTTTATCCCAACTTTCACTAGCGGGCGGAGATACGCAGTATTTT.

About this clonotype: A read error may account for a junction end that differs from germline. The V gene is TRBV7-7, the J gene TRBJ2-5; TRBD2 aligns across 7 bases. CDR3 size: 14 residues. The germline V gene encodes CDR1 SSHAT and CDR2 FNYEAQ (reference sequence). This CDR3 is CASSLTSVQETQYF. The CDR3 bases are TGTGCTAGCAGCTTAACTAGCGTGCAAGAGACCCAGTACTTC.

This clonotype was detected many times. The DNA of the CDR3 is TGTGCCAGCAGTTTGAGGACAAGGGGCTCCTACGAGCAGTACTTC. Its translation is CASSLRTRGSYEQYF. V and J are TRBV28 and TRBJ2-7; D may be TRBD1 (5 bases). Trimming shortened V by 3 bases and J by 0 bases, and 12 bases separated the two germline ends. Germline V gene data show CDR1 as MDHEN and CDR2 as SYDVKM. This CDR3 has 15 residues.

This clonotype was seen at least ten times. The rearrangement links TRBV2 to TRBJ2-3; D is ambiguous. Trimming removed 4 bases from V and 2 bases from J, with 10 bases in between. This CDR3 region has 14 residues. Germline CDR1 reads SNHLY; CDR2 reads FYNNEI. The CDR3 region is CASSVGRNTDTQYF. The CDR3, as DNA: TGTGCCAGCAGTGTAGGGCGGAACACAGATACGCAGTATTTT.

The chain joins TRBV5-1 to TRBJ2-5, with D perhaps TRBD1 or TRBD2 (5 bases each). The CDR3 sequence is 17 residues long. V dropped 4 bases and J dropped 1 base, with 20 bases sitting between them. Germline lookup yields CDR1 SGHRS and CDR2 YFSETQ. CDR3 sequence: CASSPPPRGAFQETQYF. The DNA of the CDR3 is TGCGCCAGCAGCCCCCCCCCCAGAGGGGCATTCCAAGAGACCCAGTACTTC.

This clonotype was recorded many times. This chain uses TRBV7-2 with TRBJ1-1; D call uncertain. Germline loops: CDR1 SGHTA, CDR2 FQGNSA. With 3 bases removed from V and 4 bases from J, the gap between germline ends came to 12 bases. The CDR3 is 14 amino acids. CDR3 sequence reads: CASSFSGVSTEAFF. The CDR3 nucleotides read TGTGCCAGCAGCTTTAGCGGGGTCTCCACTGAAGCTTTCTTT.

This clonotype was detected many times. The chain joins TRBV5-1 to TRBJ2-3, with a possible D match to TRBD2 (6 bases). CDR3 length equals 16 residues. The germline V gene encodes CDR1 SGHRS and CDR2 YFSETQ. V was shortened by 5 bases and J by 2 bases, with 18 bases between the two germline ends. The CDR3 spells CASRPQAGTSTDTQYF. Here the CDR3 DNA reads TGCGCCAGCAGGCCACAGGCGGGGACCTCCACAGATACGCAGTATTTT. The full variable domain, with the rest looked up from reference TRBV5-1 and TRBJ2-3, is KAGVTQTPRYLIKTRGQQVTLSCSPISGHRSVSWYQQTPGQGLQFLFEYFSETQRNKGNFPGRFSGRQFSNSRSEMNVSTLELGDSALYLCASRPQAGTSTDTQYFGPGTRLTVL.

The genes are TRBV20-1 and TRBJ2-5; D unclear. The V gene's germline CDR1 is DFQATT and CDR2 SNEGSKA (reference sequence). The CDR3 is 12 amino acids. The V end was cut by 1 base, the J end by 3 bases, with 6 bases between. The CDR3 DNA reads TGCAGTGCTAGAGCAGAGAAAGAGACCCAGTACTTC. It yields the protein CSARAEKETQYF.

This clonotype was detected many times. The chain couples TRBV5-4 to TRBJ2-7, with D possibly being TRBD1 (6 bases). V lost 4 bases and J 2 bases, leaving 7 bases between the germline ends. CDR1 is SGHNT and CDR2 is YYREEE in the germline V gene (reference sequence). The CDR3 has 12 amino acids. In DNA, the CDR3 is TGTGCCAGCAGCGGGGACACCTACGAGCAGTACTTC. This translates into CASSGDTYEQYF. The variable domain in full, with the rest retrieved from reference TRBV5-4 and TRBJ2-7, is ETGVTQSPTHLIKTRGQQVTLRCSSQSGHNTVSWYQQALGQGPQFIFQYYREEENGRGNFPPRFSGLQFPNYSSELNVNALELDDSALYLCASSGDTYEQYFGPGTRLTVT.

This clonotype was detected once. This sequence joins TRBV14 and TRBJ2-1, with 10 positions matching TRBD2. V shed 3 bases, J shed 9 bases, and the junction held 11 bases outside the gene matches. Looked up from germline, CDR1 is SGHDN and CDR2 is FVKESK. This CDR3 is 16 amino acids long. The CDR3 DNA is TGTGCCAGCAGCCATTTCGGGCTAGCGGGAGCCGGTGAGCAGTTCTTC. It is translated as CASSHFGLAGAGEQFF. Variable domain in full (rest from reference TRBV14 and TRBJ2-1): EAGVTQFPSHSVIEKGQTVTLRCDPISGHDNLYWYRRVMGKEIKFLLHFVKESKQDESGMPNNRFLAERTGGTYSTLKVQPAELEDSGVYFCASSHFGLAGAGEQFFGPGTRLTVL.

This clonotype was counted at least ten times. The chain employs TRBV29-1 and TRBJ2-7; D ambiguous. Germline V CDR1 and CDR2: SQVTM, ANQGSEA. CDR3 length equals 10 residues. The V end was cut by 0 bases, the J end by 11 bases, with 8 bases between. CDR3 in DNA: TGCAGCGTTGAAGATGGCTGGGAGTACTTC. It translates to CSVEDGWEYF.

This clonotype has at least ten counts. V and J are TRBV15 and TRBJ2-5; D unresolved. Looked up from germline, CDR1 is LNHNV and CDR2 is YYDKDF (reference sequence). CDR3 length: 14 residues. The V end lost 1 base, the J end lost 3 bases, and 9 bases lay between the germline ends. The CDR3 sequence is CATSRGRTEETQYF. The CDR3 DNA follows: TGTGCCACCAGCAGAGGCCGCACGGAAGAGACCCAGTACTTC. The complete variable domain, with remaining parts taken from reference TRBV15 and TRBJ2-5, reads DAMVIQNPRYQVTQFGKPVTLSCSQTLNHNVMYWYQQKSSQAPKLLFHYYDKDFNNEADTPDNFQSRRPNTSFCFLDIRSPGLGDTAMYLCATSRGRTEETQYFGPGTRLLVL.

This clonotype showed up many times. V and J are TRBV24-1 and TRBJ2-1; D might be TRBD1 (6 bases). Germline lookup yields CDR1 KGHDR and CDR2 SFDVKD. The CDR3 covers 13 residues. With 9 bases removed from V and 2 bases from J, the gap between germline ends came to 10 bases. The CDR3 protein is CATQGPAYNEQFF. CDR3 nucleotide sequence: TGTGCCACCCAGGGGCCCGCCTACAATGAGCAGTTCTTC.